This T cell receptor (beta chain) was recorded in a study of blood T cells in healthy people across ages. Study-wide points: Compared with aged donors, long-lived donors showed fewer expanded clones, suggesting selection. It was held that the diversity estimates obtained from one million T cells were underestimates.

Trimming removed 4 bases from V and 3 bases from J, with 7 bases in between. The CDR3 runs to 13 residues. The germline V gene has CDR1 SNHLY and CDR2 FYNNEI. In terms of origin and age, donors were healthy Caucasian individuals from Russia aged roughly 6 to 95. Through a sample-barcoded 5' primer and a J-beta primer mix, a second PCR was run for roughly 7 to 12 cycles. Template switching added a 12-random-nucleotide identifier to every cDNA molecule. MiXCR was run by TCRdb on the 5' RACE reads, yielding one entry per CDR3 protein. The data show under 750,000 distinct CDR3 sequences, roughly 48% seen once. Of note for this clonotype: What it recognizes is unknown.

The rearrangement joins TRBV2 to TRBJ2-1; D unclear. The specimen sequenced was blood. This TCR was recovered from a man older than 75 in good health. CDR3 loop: CASSVGNYNEQFF. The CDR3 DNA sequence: TGTGCCAGCAGTGTGGGGAACTACAATGAGCAGTTCTTC.